A selection of T cell receptor beta chains follows, all from one sample in a study of identifying expanded T cells in peripheral blood. Profiling relied on immunoSEQ multiplex PCR, and the TCRdb table lists in-frame clones only, not all of them. The table lists approximately 110,000 clones, less than 90% of them singletons. What was sequenced was blood. The receptors here all came from a person between 18 and 75 years old in good health. CDR3s include the opening cysteine and the closing phenylalanine or tryptophan. The D gene is left open where the match is weak. Clone sizes are given selectively: once, few, many, or a class where the clone is expanded.

TGTGCCAGCAGCTGGAGGGCGTGGCAGGGGGACACGAACACTGAAGCTTTCTTT,CASSWRAWQGDTNTEAFF,TRBD1,.,TRBJ1-1,TRBV5-5
TGCGCCAGCAGCTTGGGGATAGGGGAGTCGGGTGAGCAGTTCTTC,CASSLGIGESGEQFF,.,.,TRBJ2-1,TRBV5-1
TGTGCCACCAGCGGGGGCTCTGGAAACACCATATATTTT,CATSGGSGNTIYF,.,.,TRBJ1-3,TRBV15
TGTGCCAGCAGCGTAACGGCGGGAGGATCAGATACGCAGTATTTT,CASSVTAGGSDTQYF,TRBD2,.,TRBJ2-3,TRBV9
TGTGCCAGCACCCAACCGGGACGGCCCATCTACGAGCAGTACTTC,CASTQPGRPIYEQYF,.,.,TRBJ2-7,TRBV28
TGTGCCTGGAGTGTAAAGCCCGGACAGAACCAAGAGACCCAGTACTTC,CAWSVKPGQNQETQYF,.,.,TRBJ2-5,TRBV30
TGTGCCAGCAGGGGGTCAGGACAGGGGAGATGGGACTTT,CASRGSGQGRWDF,TRBD1,.,TRBJ1-1,TRBV28
TGTGCCAGCTCACCACCGCCGATCTCTGGGGCCAACGTCCTGACTTTC,CASSPPPISGANVLTF,.,.,TRBJ2-6,TRBV18
TGTGCCAGCAGTTTAGGAGTTTATAGCAATCAGCCCCAGCATTTT,CASSLGVYSNQPQHF,.,.,TRBJ1-5,TRBV6-5
TGCAGCGTTGAGGGGCACTACGGTAGCACAGATACGCAGTATTTT,CSVEGHYGSTDTQYF,.,.,TRBJ2-3,TRBV29-1
TGTGCCAGCAGTGAACAGGGAAATTCACCCCTCCACTTT,CASSEQGNSPLHF,.,.,TRBJ1-6,TRBV2
TGTGCCATCTCCTCGAGAGGGCCTCCTGACACTGAAGCTTTCTTT,CAISSRGPPDTEAFF,.,.,TRBJ1-1,TRBV10-3
TGTGCCAGCTCACTGGACGTGAGCTCCTACGAGCAGTACTTC,CASSLDVSSYEQYF,.,.,TRBJ2-7,TRBV18
TGTGCCAGCAGTGAATTGTTGAACACTGAAGCTTTCTTT,CASSELLNTEAFF,.,.,TRBJ1-1,TRBV25-1
TGTGCCAGCAGCGGGGGGCAGCTTATCGGTGCTGAAGCTTTCTTT,CASSGGQLIGAEAFF,.,.,TRBJ1-1,TRBV2
TGCAGCGTTGAGGGCAGGGAAGGTTTGGGAAACATTCAGTACTTC,CSVEGREGLGNIQYF,.,.,TRBJ2-4,TRBV29-1
TGTGCCAGCTCACCGAGCCAGGGGTCCTACGAGCAGTACTTC,CASSPSQGSYEQYF,.,once,TRBJ2-7,TRBV18
TGTGCCAGTAGTTCCCAGGGGAGAGAGACCCAGTACTTC,CASSSQGRETQYF,.,.,TRBJ2-5,TRBV19
TGTGCCAGCAGCTTTCTAGCGGGAGGGGACTACGAGCAGTACTTC,CASSFLAGGDYEQYF,TRBD2,.,TRBJ2-7,TRBV5-4
TGTGCCATCAGTGAGTTAATTCGGGGATCCTACGAGCAGTACTTC,CAISELIRGSYEQYF,.,.,TRBJ2-7,TRBV10-3
TGTGCCATCAGTTCCACCCCAGAGGGGGGCTACACCTTC,CAISSTPEGGYTF,.,.,TRBJ1-2,TRBV10-3
TGTGCCAGCAGCTTAGGGACCCGCAGGGGCACTGAAGCTTTCTTT,CASSLGTRRGTEAFF,.,.,TRBJ1-1,TRBV5-8
TGTGCCAGCAGTTTCACATCCTCTGGAAACACCATATATTTT,CASSFTSSGNTIYF,.,.,TRBJ1-3,TRBV6-5
TGTGCCAGTAGTATCGACAGAAGCTCCTACGAGCAGTACTTC,CASSIDRSSYEQYF,.,.,TRBJ2-7,TRBV19
TGTGCCAGCAGCTTAGGGAGGGGAGCTGGAAACACCATATATTTT,CASSLGRGAGNTIYF,.,.,TRBJ1-3,TRBV7-2
TGTGCCAGCAGCTTAGAAGCTTACTATGGCTACACCTTC,CASSLEAYYGYTF,.,.,TRBJ1-2,TRBV7-8
TGTGCCAGTACCTCGGGGGCCACAGATACGCAGTATTTT,CASTSGATDTQYF,.,.,TRBJ2-3,TRBV19
TGTGCCAGCAGTTTACTCGGACAGGGGGCGGGTCAGCCCCAGCATTTT,CASSLLGQGAGQPQHF,TRBD1,.,TRBJ1-5,TRBV27
TGCAGTGCCTTGGCTGTGGAGCAGTTCTTC,CSALAVEQFF,.,.,TRBJ2-1,TRBV20-1
TGTGCCAGCTCAGGGCCGGGAGGGATTGGCTACACCTTC,CASSGPGGIGYTF,.,.,TRBJ1-2,TRBV18
TGTGCCAGTAGACACCCACACTCAGGGGCCCTGAACACTGAAGCTTTCTTT,CASRHPHSGALNTEAFF,.,.,TRBJ1-1,TRBV19
TGTACCAGCAGTGGGGATCAAGAGACCCAGTACTTC,CTSSGDQETQYF,.,.,TRBJ2-5,TRBV2
TGCGCCAGCAGCCGGGACAGGGGGAACACTGAAGCTTTCTTT,CASSRDRGNTEAFF,TRBD1,.,TRBJ1-1,TRBV4-1
TGTGCCTCCGGGAAGGGGGGAGACTACGAGCAGTACTTC,CASGKGGDYEQYF,.,.,TRBJ2-7,TRBV28
TGTGCCAGCCATTTAACAGGGATCACTGAAGCTTTCTTT,CASHLTGITEAFF,.,.,TRBJ1-1,TRBV19
TGTGCCAGCTCACCACAAGCGGGCACAGATACGCAGTATTTT,CASSPQAGTDTQYF,.,.,TRBJ2-3,TRBV18
TGTGCCAGCAGCTTGGATCTCGGGACAGGGTTCGAGAGTTATGAGCAGTTCTTC,CASSLDLGTGFESYEQFF,TRBD1,.,TRBJ2-1,TRBV5-6